This TCR beta chain was retrieved from a study of blood T cell repertoires in COVID-19 (TCRdb year 2020). Describing the broader study: Samples from collaborators originated in the United States, Italy and Spain and spanned both the acute and convalescent phases of COVID-19. The material from the prospective study consisted of cDNA or gDNA derived from T cells, B-cell-depleted T cells, or PBMCs. The dataset comprised deeply sampled blood TCRbeta repertoires from subjects exposed to, actively infected with, or recovered from COVID-19. The repertoires were released in a freely available public database intended as a resource for research on the immune response to SARS-CoV-2. Samples came from the ongoing ImmuneRACE study (first 160 participants) plus 1,254 subjects from 6 global collaborators. The sample metadata nearly always contained a de-identified subject ID, COVID-19 status, age in years and sex. Where HLA class I and class II types were available, the types were taken from metadata supplied by the sample provider, not from assay-based typing.

Points on this clone: Its antigen target is currently unknown. No base qualities exist here, and no much larger clone lies one base off it.

TCRbeta CDR3 regions were amplified from genomic DNA using the immunoSEQ Assay, a bias-controlled multiplex PCR. Per the original workflow: The number of nucleated cells in each sample was estimated from the amplification of reference gene primers within the assay. To quantify the absolute abundance of each unique TCRbeta CDR3 rearrangement, sequence reads were collapsed and filtered. For each sample, productive Simpson clonality was calculated as the square root of Simpson's diversity index over productive rearrangements. TCRdb re-hosts the immuneACCESS table, in-frame sequences only. Its copies lack some clones; in the studies checked, an unresolved V gene accounts for under half of them, and the cause for the rest is not known. Clone size and V and J calls were adopted from that table, with D and trimming inferred from the DNA. Recorded for this sample are fewer than 200,000 clones; approximately 81% of them occurred a single time. The ten largest make up 2.5% to 4% of the sample.

From cysteine to phenylalanine, the CDR3 is 16 amino acids long. The entry retains the CDR3 DNA only, 48 bases that are in frame from base 1. For this chain, trimming is 6 bases at the V end and 0 bases at the J end, and the number of junction bases without a gene match is 10. From a lookup of the germline V gene, CDR1 and CDR2 are SGHVS and FQNEAQ. The paper's findings and limits, for the study overall: Clinical and demographic metadata were provided uncurated, with the amount varying by source and participant.

Whole blood was collected in K2EDTA tubes by collaborating institutions according to the institutions' own protocols. For TCRbeta analysis, collaborator samples were shipped as frozen whole blood, as isolated PBMCs, or as DNA extracted from either sample type. The TCR sequence derives from a human donor with acute or convalescent COVID-19. The donor label of this sample is uncertain. Sequencing was done on a sample of peripheral blood. The chain is made from TRBV7-8 and TRBJ1-1, and TRBD1 aligns with 7 junction nucleotides. In nucleotide form, the sequence is TGTGCCAGCAGTAAGACAGGGAAGGCGGTGAACACTGAAGCTTTCTTT. This yields the protein CASSKTGKAVNTEAFF.